The 10 T cell receptor beta chains listed next were all sequenced from one sample in a study of blood T cell repertoires in COVID-19. Profiled with immunoSEQ multiplex PCR; TCRdb holds only in-frame clones, not every one. The sample has fewer than 350,000 clones, 75% to 90% seen once. Sequencing input: PBMCs or T cells enriched from blood (not recorded which). The receptors stem from a woman in her twenties or thirties with acute COVID-19.

The rearrangement uses TRBV14 and TRBJ1-3, with a tentative D call TRBD1 (6 bases). The V and J ends lost 0 bases and 0 bases respectively, with 12 bases between them. CDR1 and CDR2 (germline): SGHDN, FVKESK. The CDR3 consists of 17 residues. In nucleotides, the CDR3 is TGTGCCAGCAGCCAAGATTGGGGACAAGACTCTGGAAACACCATATATTTT. Protein sequence: CASSQDWGQDSGNTIYF.

The rearrangement uses TRBV13 and TRBJ2-5, with D possibly being TRBD2 (6 bases). V gave up 5 bases and J gave up 7 bases, with 17 bases separating them. The germline V gene has CDR1 PRHDT and CDR2 FYEKMQ (reference sequence). The CDR3 runs to 14 residues. DNA of the CDR3: TGTGCCAGCAGCGAGACGAAACCCGGGGGGACCCAGTACTTC. It specifies CASSETKPGGTQYF.

This chain connects TRBV4-3 to TRBJ2-4; D is perhaps TRBD2 (6 bases). V lost 0 bases, J lost 0 bases, and 9 bases lay in between. Germline assignment: CDR1 LGHNA and CDR2 YSLEER. CDR3 length equals 16 residues. CDR3 nucleotide sequence: TGCGCCAGCAGCCAAGACGGGACTTTAGCCAAAAACATTCAGTACTTC. This codes for CASSQDGTLAKNIQYF.

CDR3 nucleotides: TGTGCCAGCAGTCGACCCGGGGGTACCGGGGAGCTGTTTTTT. It yields the protein CASSRPGGTGELFF. The chain links TRBV28 to TRBJ2-2; possibly TRBD2 for D (6 bases). This CDR3 comprises 14 residues. Per the germline V gene, CDR1 is MDHEN and CDR2 is SYDVKM. V lost 5 bases to trimming and J lost 5 bases, with 12 bases between them.

The count of this clone is one. The chain couples TRBV2 to TRBJ1-1; D is ambiguous. CDR1 is SNHLY, CDR2 FYNNEI, per germline. The CDR3 is made up of 14 amino acids. Trimming stripped 8 bases from V and 0 bases from J, with 13 bases between. CDR3 coding DNA: TGTGCCAGCCCTACTATCGGGGTGAACACTGAAGCTTTCTTT. It yields the protein CASPTIGVNTEAFF.

The J gene is TRBJ2-2, the V gene TRBV13; TRBD2 is a possible D gene (6 bases). The germline gives CDR1 PRHDT, CDR2 FYEKMQ (reference sequence). The CDR3 extends over 14 amino acids. V was shortened by 7 bases and J by 4 bases, with 13 bases between the two germline ends. CDR3 sequence reads: CASTRAGTTGELFF. CDR3 in DNA: TGTGCCAGCACCCGGGCGGGGACCACCGGGGAGCTGTTTTTT.

This chain links TRBV4-1 with TRBJ2-2; tentatively, D is TRBD1 (5 bases). The germline V gene has CDR1 MGHRA and CDR2 YSYEKL. The CDR3 is made up of 15 amino acids. Between the trimmed V and J ends, which lost 4 bases and 8 bases, there was a span of 17 bases. The CDR3 region has the DNA TGCGCCAGCAGCCGGGGCTTTTTTGGAGATGGGGAGCTGTTTTTT. Protein product: CASSRGFFGDGELFF.

The chain recombines TRBV4-1 with TRBJ2-3, with a possible D match to TRBD2 (6 bases). Germline V gene data show CDR1 as MGHRA and CDR2 as YSYEKL. V lost 1 base and J 5 bases, leaving 13 bases between the germline ends. CDR3 length: 15 amino acids. The CDR3 DNA sequence: TGCGCCAGCAGCCAAGGGCAGGGAGGTGTAGATACGCAGTATTTT. It encodes CASSQGQGGVDTQYF.

This clone appeared once. The chain employs TRBV9 and TRBJ1-6, with D possibly being TRBD1 (6 bases). Germline lookup yields CDR1 SGDLS and CDR2 YYNGEE. There are 14 residues in the CDR3. Trimming stripped 3 bases from V and 10 bases from J, with 14 bases between. The CDR3 DNA reads as TGTGCCAGCAGCGCCCACGAGGGGGAATCACCCCTCCACTTT. Translated: CASSAHEGESPLHF.

The chain links TRBV5-6 to TRBJ1-3, with D possibly matching TRBD1 (5 bases). The CDR3 covers 15 residues. V lost 0 bases, J lost 4 bases, and 11 bases lay in between. Germline CDR1 and CDR2: SGHDT and YYEEEE. CDR3 nucleotides: TGTGCCAGCAGCTTGGTAACAGGTCGGGGAAACACCATATATTTT. Amino acid sequence: CASSLVTGRGNTIYF.